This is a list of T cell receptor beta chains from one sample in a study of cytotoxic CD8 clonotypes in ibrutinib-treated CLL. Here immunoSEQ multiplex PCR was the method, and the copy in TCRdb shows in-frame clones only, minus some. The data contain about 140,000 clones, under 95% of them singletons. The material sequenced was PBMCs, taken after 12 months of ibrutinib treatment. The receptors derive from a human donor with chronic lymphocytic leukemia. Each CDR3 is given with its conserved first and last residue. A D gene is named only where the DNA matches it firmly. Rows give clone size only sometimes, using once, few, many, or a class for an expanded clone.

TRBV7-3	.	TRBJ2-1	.	CASSSGPARNEQFF	TGTGCCAGCAGCAGCGGACCGGCGAGGAATGAGCAGTTCTTC
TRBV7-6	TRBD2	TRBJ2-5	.	CASSFPAGGRPPETQYF	TGTGCCAGCAGCTTCCCAGCGGGAGGGCGGCCCCCAGAGACCCAGTACTTC
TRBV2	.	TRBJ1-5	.	CASDRSNQPQHF	TGTGCCAGCGACAGGAGTAATCAGCCCCAGCATTTT
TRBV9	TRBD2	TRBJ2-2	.	CASSAGLAGVHGELFF	TGTGCCAGCAGCGCAGGACTAGCGGGAGTTCACGGGGAGCTGTTTTTT
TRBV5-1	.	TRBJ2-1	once	CASSLGQPGNEQFF	TGCGCCAGCAGCTTGGGGCAGCCTGGCAATGAGCAGTTCTTC
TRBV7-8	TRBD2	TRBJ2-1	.	CASSPRERGHNEQFF	TGTGCCAGCAGCCCCCGGGAGCGGGGCCACAATGAGCAGTTCTTC
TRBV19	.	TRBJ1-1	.	CASTLVGMNTEAFF	TGTGCCAGTACCTTGGTCGGGATGAACACTGAAGCTTTCTTT
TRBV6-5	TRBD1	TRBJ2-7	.	CASTTMGQGANEQYF	TGTGCCAGCACCACAATGGGACAGGGGGCGAATGAGCAGTACTTC
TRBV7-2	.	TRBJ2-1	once	CAARAGGHSYNEQFF	TGTGCCGCTAGAGCAGGAGGGCACTCCTACAATGAGCAGTTCTTC
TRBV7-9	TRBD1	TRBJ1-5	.	CASSSQGNNQPQHF	TGTGCCAGCAGCTCACAGGGGAACAATCAGCCCCAGCATTTT
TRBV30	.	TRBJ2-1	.	CAWSVRYNEQFF	TGTGCCTGGAGTGTGCGCTACAATGAGCAGTTCTTC
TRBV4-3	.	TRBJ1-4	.	CASSPPESEKLFF	TGCGCCAGCAGCCCTCCAGAGTCCGAAAAACTGTTTTTT
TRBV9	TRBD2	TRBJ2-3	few	CASSVALAGGTDTQYF	TGTGCCAGCAGCGTAGCGCTAGCGGGGGGCACAGATACGCAGTATTTT
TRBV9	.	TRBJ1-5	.	CASSVEAGNQPQHF	TGTGCCAGCAGCGTAGAGGCAGGCAATCAGCCCCAGCATTTT
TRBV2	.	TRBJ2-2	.	CASRAGVTGELFF	TGTGCCAGCAGGGCTGGGGTCACCGGGGAGCTGTTTTTT
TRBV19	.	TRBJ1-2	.	CASRKFGDSYGYTF	TGTGCCAGTAGGAAATTCGGAGACAGCTATGGCTACACCTTC